A selection of T cell receptor beta chains follows, all from one sample in a study of blood T cell repertoires in COVID-19. Measured with immunoSEQ multiplex PCR; TCRdb has only the in-frame clones, and not every one. The data show around 120,000 clones, about 83% seen once. The sample was peripheral blood. These receptor sequences come from an older man with active or convalescent COVID-19. Both conserved end residues are part of each CDR3. Fields, in order: clone size, J gene, D gene, V gene, CDR3 DNA, CDR3 protein. The D gene is left open where the match is weak. Size values are once, few and many counts, or a class for expanded clones, and some rows have none.

NA TRBJ2-5 NA TRBV9 TGTGCCAGCAGCGTAGGACCAGGGACAACCCAAGAGACCCAGTACTTC CASSVGPGTTQETQYF
NA TRBJ2-5 TRBD1 TRBV10-3 TGTGCCATCGCCAGGGACAGGGAAGAGACCCAGTACTTC CAIARDREETQYF
NA TRBJ2-7 NA TRBV7-2 TGTGCCAGCAGTGTCGACTCCTGGGGGGACTACGAGCAGTACTTC CASSVDSWGDYEQYF
once TRBJ2-7 TRBD2 TRBV7-9 TGTGCCAGCAGCAATAGCGGGGGGGCCTACGAGCAGTACTTC CASSNSGGAYEQYF
NA TRBJ2-3 TRBD2 TRBV19 TGTGCCAGTAGTGTGTATAGCGGGGGGGCCGAGGCAGATACGCAGTATTTT CASSVYSGGAEADTQYF
NA TRBJ2-1 NA TRBV3-1/TRBV3-2 TGTGCCAGCAGCCAAGATACAGGGGGAGGGGAGCAGTTCTTC CASSQDTGGGEQFF
NA TRBJ2-1 NA TRBV20-1 TGCAGTGCTAGTCGGGGGACCCAATACAATGAGCAGTTCTTC CSASRGTQYNEQFF
NA TRBJ1-1 NA TRBV7-9 TGTGCCAGCAGCTTTGACAGCAACACTGAAGCTTTCTTT CASSFDSNTEAFF
NA TRBJ2-7 NA TRBV6-6 TGTGCCAGCAGTTACTCGAGTAGTGAGCAGTACTTC CASSYSSSEQYF
NA TRBJ1-2 TRBD1 TRBV6-5 TGTGCCAGCAGCGCAACAGGGGGCTCTGGCTACACCTTC CASSATGGSGYTF
NA TRBJ2-7 TRBD2 TRBV5-1 TGCGCCAGCAGCACGGGACTAGCGGGCGAGCAGTACTTC CASSTGLAGEQYF